This T cell receptor (beta chain) was profiled in a study of T cell repertoires in cytomegalovirus infection. This CDR3 comprises 14 residues. Germline V gene sequence: CDR1 SGHVS, CDR2 FQNEAQ. Trimming pared 4 bases from V and 3 bases from J, leaving 13 bases between. TCRdb ran MiXCR on the reads and lists one entry per CDR3 protein. Among fewer than 400,000 distinct CDR3 sequences listed, 15% to 20% were seen once. The sequence was obtained from a human donor in good health (CMV status not recorded). Some clones in this sample may be carry-over from other donors' samples. The rearrangement joins TRBV7-8 to TRBJ2-7, with D hard to call. The sample consisted of PBMCs. This CDR3 reads CASSSSRQIYEQYF. CDR3 DNA: TGTGCCAGCAGCTCGTCCCGGCAGATCTACGAGCAGTACTTC.